The T cell receptor beta chain under discussion was sequenced for a study of Ad26.COV2.S vaccination and SARS-CoV-2 variants. Whole-study context: Administration of Ad26.COV2.S was intramuscular, either once or twice 56 days apart.

TCRdb's copy holds only in-frame clones and misses some; the assay was immunoSEQ multiplex PCR. The table includes about 430,000 clones, 80% to 95% detected once. Treatment specified: around 19 received Ad26.COV2.S at low or high dose, single or two shots; about 5 received placebo; per-sample allocation not given. The investigators took samples on day 63 after the first vaccine or placebo injection. An Ad26 vector carrying the Wuhan-strain SARS-CoV-2 spike served as the vaccine. Study-wide results and limits: Possibly, TCR breadth and depth analyses underestimated total T cell responses.

Germline loops: CDR1 SGHAT, CDR2 FQNNGV. The CDR3 consists of 14 residues. Trimming left V 5 bases short and J 5 bases short, with 15 bases between. On this clone itself: Its antigen is still unknown.

This receptor was identified in a person between 18 and 60 years old who received the Ad26.COV2.S COVID-19 vaccine or a placebo. The chain couples TRBV11-2 to TRBJ1-2; D not certain. The specimen was peripheral blood, collected in a trial of Ad26.COV2.S vaccine versus placebo. CDR3 region: CASSKFTRTYGYTF. CDR3 DNA: TGTGCCAGCAGCAAGTTCACAAGGACTTATGGCTACACCTTC.